Below, 11 T cell receptor beta chains from the same sample are listed, as sequenced in a study of CXCR3-negative and CXCR3-positive naive CD8 T cells. Libraries of TRB cDNA were made by 5' RACE and carried UMIs. TCRdb derives one entry per CDR3 protein from the 5' RACE reads, leaving out DNA. The listing contains some 8,000 distinct CDR3 sequences. The specimen was naive CXCR3- CD8+ T cells from blood. Subset here: CD45RO-CCR7+CD27+CD95- naive CD8+ T cells lacking CXCR3 (TNR3-). The receptor set was obtained from a human donor in good health. Some clones in this sample may be carry-over from other donors' samples.

The genes are TRBV10-2 and TRBJ2-7. This CDR3 contains 16 residues. CDR1 and CDR2 (germline): WSHSY, SAAADI. The CDR3 loop reads CASSGSISLVAYEQYF.

This chain connects TRBV4-2 to TRBJ2-1; TCRdb reports TRBD2, a call that lacks DNA to check it against. Germline V gene sequence: CDR1 LGHNA, CDR2 YNFKEQ. The CDR3 spans 18 residues. The CDR3 reads CASSQTSFGLAGDNEQFF.

This clonotype is called medium-sized (0.01 to 0.1%) based on its frequency. V usage is TRBV29-1 and J usage is TRBJ2-7; TCRdb's assignment of TRBD2 cannot be checked, as there is no DNA. There are 14 residues in the CDR3. Germline V gives CDR1 SQVTM, CDR2 ANQGSEA. This CDR3 reads CSVELAGGPYEQYF.

The chain carries TRBV28 and TRBJ2-7. Germline V lookup: CDR1 MDHEN, CDR2 SYDVKM. This CDR3 comprises 13 residues. CDR3 in amino acids: CASSNGVSYEQYF.

The V and J genes are TRBV12-3 or TRBV12-4 and TRBJ2-1; TCRdb's D call, TRBD1, is unchecked because there is no DNA. The CDR3 has 15 residues. CDR3 in amino acids: CASSPGTISYNEQFF.

This chain's CDR3 is CASSLSRDRANYGYTF. The chain combines TRBV7-2 with TRBJ1-2; no DNA is available, so the TRBD1 call from TCRdb remains unchecked. Per the germline V gene, CDR1 is SGHTA and CDR2 is FQGNSA. The CDR3 sequence is 16 residues long.

The V gene is TRBV6-2 or TRBV6-3, the J gene TRBJ2-1; TCRdb outputs TRBD2, but without DNA this stays unchecked. Germline assignment: CDR1 MNHEY and CDR2 SVGEGT. The CDR3 totals 12 residues. The CDR3 sequence: CASSTSGPEQFF.

This chain joins TRBV7-3 and TRBJ2-1. Germline loops: CDR1 SGHTA, CDR2 FQGTGA. This CDR3 has 15 amino acids. The CDR3 sequence is CASSSDGSSYNEQFF.

The V and J genes are TRBV9 and TRBJ2-1; the TRBD1 assignment by TCRdb is unverifiable without DNA. The CDR3 is made up of 15 amino acids. Germline CDR1 is SGDLS and CDR2 is YYNGEE. This chain's CDR3 is CASSPPLGDGNEQFF.

This clonotype is identified as medium-sized from frequency. The gene calls are TRBV7-9 and TRBJ2-7; lacking DNA, the TRBD1 call made by TCRdb goes unchecked. Germline V gene sequence: CDR1 SEHNR, CDR2 FQNEAQ (reference sequence). This CDR3 comprises 12 residues. CDR3 loop: CASSLPGNEQYF. The full variable domain, its missing parts supplied by reference TRBV7-9 and TRBJ2-7, is DTGVSQNPRHKITKRGQNVTFRCDPISEHNRLYWYRQTLGQGPEFLTYFQNEAQLEKSRLLSDRFSAERPKGSFSTLEIQRTEQGDSAMYLCASSLPGNEQYFGPGTRLTVT.

The chain links TRBV13 to TRBJ2-7; as DNA is missing, the TRBD2 call by TCRdb cannot be tested. CDR1 PRHDT and CDR2 FYEKMQ come from the germline V gene (reference sequence). The CDR3 totals 16 residues. CDR3: CASSLGAAGGPYEQYF. The full variable domain, completed using reference TRBV13 and TRBJ2-7, is AAGVIQSPRHLIKEKRETATLKCYPIPRHDTVYWYQQGPGQDPQFLISFYEKMQSDKGSIPDRFSAQQFSDYHSELNMSSLELGDSALYFCASSLGAAGGPYEQYFGPGTRLTVT.